Following are 3 T cell receptor beta chains from one sample sequenced in a study of long-term antiretroviral therapy in people with HIV. Version v3.0 of the immunoSEQ assay was performed at survey level. Using immunoSEQ multiplex PCR, the repertoire was profiled, and TCRdb retains in-frame clones only, with some absent. The sample carries about 21,000 clones, roughly 70% recorded once. The sample consisted of unsorted PBMCs, taken 0.5 years before starting antiretroviral therapy. The source of these receptors is a man aged 18-30 years with HIV.

The chain carries TRBV9 and TRBJ2-6; D possibly uses TRBD1 or TRBD2 (6 bases each). Per germline, CDR1 SGDLS and CDR2 YYNGEE. This CDR3 has 14 residues. Trimming cost V 4 bases and J 11 bases, with 16 bases left between them. DNA for the CDR3: TGTGCCAGCAGCTCACGCCCAGGGGAGGACGTCCTGACTTTC. It yields the protein CASSSRPGEDVLTF.

This clone was observed a few times. The chain employs TRBV29-1 and TRBJ1-2, with a possible D match to TRBD1 (6 bases). Germline CDR1 and CDR2: SQVTM and ANQGSEA. Trimming removed 7 bases from V and 6 bases from J, with 18 bases in between. This CDR3 is built from 13 residues. CDR3 protein: CSAEWGTQNGYTF. The CDR3 region has the DNA TGCAGCGCCGAGTGGGGGACACAAAATGGCTACACCTTC.

This chain links TRBV7-9 with TRBJ1-1, with a possible D match to TRBD1 (6 bases). The ends were cut back, 2 bases at V and 1 base at J, with 20 bases in the middle. CDR1 is SEHNR, CDR2 FQNEAQ, per germline (reference sequence). The CDR3 extends over 18 amino acids. Here the CDR3 DNA reads TGTGCCAGCAGCTTAAGGGGCCCTCCGGGACAAACGAACACTGAAGCTTTCTTT. Protein: CASSLRGPPGQTNTEAFF. Full variable domain (missing parts from reference TRBV7-9 and TRBJ1-1): DTGVSQNPRHKITKRGQNVTFRCDPISEHNRLYWYRQTLGQGPEFLTYFQNEAQLEKSRLLSDRFSAERPKGSFSTLEIQRTEQGDSAMYLCASSLRGPPGQTNTEAFFGQGTRLTVV.